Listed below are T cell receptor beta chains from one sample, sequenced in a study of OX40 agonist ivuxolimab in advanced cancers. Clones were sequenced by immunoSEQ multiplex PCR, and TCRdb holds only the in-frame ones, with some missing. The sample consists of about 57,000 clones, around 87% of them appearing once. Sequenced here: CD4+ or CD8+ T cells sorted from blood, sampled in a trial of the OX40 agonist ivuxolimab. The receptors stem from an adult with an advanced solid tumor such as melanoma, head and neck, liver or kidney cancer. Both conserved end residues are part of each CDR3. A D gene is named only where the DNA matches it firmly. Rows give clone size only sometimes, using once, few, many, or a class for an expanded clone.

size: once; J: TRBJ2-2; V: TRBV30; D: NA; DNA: TGTGCCTGGAGTGTACCAGCGAAGGGGGAACACCGGGGAGCTGTTTTT; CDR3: CAWSVPAKGEHRGAVF
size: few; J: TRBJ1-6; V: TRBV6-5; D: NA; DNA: TGTGCCAGCAAGGTGGGCAGCCCTTATAATTCACCCCTCCACTTT; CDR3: CASKVGSPYNSPLHF
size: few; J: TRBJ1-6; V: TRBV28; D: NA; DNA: TGTGCCAGCAGCGGACCGGGACACTTCACTTCACCCCTCCACTTT; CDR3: CASSGPGHFTSPLHF
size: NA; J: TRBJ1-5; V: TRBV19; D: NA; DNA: TGTGCCAGTACCTCCAATCGTCAGCCCCAGCATTTT; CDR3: CASTSNRQPQHF
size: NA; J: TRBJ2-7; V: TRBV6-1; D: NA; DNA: TGTGCCAGCAGGAGACAGCAAAGTGACACCTACGAGCAGTACTTC; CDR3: CASRRQQSDTYEQYF
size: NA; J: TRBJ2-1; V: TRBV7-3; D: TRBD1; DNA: TGTGCCAGCAGCTTAGGGACAGCTAACAATGAGCAGTTCTTC; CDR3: CASSLGTANNEQFF
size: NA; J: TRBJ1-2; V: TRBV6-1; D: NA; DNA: TGTGCCAGCAGCCCCCTTGACACTGGAGGCTATGGCTACACCTTC; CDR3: CASSPLDTGGYGYTF
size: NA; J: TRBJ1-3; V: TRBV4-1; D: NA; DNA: TGCGCCAGCAGCCAAGATAAAAGGGGGGGTGGAAACACCATATATTTT; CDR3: CASSQDKRGGGNTIYF
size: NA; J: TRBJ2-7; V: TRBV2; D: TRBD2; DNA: TGTGCCAGCAGGGAGACTAGCGGGAGAACCTACGAGCAGTACTTC; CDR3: CASRETSGRTYEQYF
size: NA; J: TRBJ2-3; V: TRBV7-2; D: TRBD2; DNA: TGTGCCAGCAGCTTACGGAGAACTAGCGGGGGGGCAGATACGCAGTATTTT; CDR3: CASSLRRTSGGADTQYF
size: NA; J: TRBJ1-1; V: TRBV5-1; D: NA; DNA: TGCGCCAGCAGCTTGGGGGGAGACACTGAAGCTTTCTTT; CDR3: CASSLGGDTEAFF
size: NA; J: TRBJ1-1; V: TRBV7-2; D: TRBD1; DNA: TGTGCCAGCAGCTCAGGGACAGGGTCTGTCACTGAAGCTTTCTTT; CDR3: CASSSGTGSVTEAFF
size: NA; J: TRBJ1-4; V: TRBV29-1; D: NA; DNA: TGCAGCGTGACGGGACCCGAAAATGAAAAACTGTTTTTT; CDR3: CSVTGPENEKLFF
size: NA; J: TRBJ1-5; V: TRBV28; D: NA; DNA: TGTGCCAGCAGGCGGGGGATGAATCAGCCCCAGCATTTT; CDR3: CASRRGMNQPQHF
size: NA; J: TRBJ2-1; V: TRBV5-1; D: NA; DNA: TGCGCCAGCAGCTTGAGTTGGCCTGGGGATGAGCAGTTCTTC; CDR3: CASSLSWPGDEQFF
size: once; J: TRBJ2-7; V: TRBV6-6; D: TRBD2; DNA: TGTGCCAGCAGTTACTCAGGACTAGGACTCTACGAGCAGTACTTC; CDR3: CASSYSGLGLYEQYF
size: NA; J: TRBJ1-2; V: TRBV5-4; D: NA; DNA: TGTGCCAGCAGCTTCTGGGGGGCGTCTGGCTACACCTTC; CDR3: CASSFWGASGYTF
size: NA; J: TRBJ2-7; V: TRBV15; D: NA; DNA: TGTGCCACCAGCAGAGATCAAACGACCTCCTACGAGCAGTACTTC; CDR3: CATSRDQTTSYEQYF
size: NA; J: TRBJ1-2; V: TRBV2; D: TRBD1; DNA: TGTGCCAGCAGCGGGACAGGGGACGAGAGGTATGGCTACACCTTC; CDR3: CASSGTGDERYGYTF
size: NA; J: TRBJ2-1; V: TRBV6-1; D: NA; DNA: TGTGCCAGCAGTGAAGTTCAGTGGACCTACAATGAGCAGTTCTTC; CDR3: CASSEVQWTYNEQFF
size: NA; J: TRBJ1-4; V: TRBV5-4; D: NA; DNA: TGTGCCAGCAGCTTGGAAGGGGCCCTAAATGAAAAACTGTTTTTT; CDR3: CASSLEGALNEKLFF
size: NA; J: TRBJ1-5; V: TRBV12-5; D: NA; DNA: TGTGCTAGTGGTTTGGTCGTCTTTGGTGCAGGGCGCAATCAGCCCCAGCATTTT; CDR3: CASGLVVFGAGRNQPQHF
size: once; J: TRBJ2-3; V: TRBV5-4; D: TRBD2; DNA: TGTGCCAGCAGCATCGCGGGAGTTGGCACAGATACGCAGTATTTT; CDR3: CASSIAGVGTDTQYF
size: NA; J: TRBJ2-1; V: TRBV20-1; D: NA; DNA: TGCAGTGCTAGAGAGGGGACCGCGCAGTTCTTC; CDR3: CSAREGTAQFF
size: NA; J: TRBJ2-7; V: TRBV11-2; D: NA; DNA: TGTGCCAGCAGCCTGTTAGGGGGAGGCTCCTACGAGCAGTACTTC; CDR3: CASSLLGGGSYEQYF
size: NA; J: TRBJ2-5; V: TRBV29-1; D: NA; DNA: TGCAGCGTTGGGGGGGGCAGTAGGGAGACCCAGTACTTC; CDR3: CSVGGGSRETQYF
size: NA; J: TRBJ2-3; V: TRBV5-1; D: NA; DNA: TGCGCCAGCAGCTTCGGACTATACACAGATACGCAGTATTTT; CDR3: CASSFGLYTDTQYF
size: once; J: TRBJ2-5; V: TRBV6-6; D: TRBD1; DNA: TGTGCCAGCAGTTACGGGACAGGGTGGCACCAAGAGACCCAGTACTTC; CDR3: CASSYGTGWHQETQYF
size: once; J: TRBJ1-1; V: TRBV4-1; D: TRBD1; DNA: TGCGCCAGCAGCCGGGGGGACAGGACGAACACTGAAGCTTTCTTT; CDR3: CASSRGDRTNTEAFF
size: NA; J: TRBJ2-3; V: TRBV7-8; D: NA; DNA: TGTGCCAGCAGCTCCCAAACTGGGACAGATACGCAGTATTTT; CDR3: CASSSQTGTDTQYF
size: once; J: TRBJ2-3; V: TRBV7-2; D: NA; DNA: TGTGCCAGCAGGCCCTCCCCCGCAGATACGCAGTATTTT; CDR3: CASRPSPADTQYF
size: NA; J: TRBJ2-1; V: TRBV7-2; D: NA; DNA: TGTGCCAGCAGAAAAAGGTGGGGGGACAGTAGCAATGAGCAGTTCTTC; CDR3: CASRKRWGDSSNEQFF
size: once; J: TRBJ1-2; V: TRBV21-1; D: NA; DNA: TGTGCCAGCAGCGTGCGACAGGTCCCGGAGACTAACTATGGCTACACCTTC; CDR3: CASSVRQVPETNYGYTF
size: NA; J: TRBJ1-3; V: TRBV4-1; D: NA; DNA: TGCGCCAGCAGCCAACGCACAGGGCTTGTCTCTGGAAACACCATATATTTT; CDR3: CASSQRTGLVSGNTIYF
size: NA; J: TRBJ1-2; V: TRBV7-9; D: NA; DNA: TGTGCCAGCAGCTTACCAGACAAGAACTATGGCTACACCTTC; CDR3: CASSLPDKNYGYTF
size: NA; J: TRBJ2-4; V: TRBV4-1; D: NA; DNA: TGCGCCAGCAGCCAAGGTCTATCGGGAATACGTCCCAAAAACATTCAGTACTTC; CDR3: CASSQGLSGIRPKNIQYF
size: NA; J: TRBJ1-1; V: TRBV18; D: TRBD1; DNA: TGTGCCAGCTCACCACGGACAGGGGAGAAAGCTTTCTTT; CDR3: CASSPRTGEKAFF
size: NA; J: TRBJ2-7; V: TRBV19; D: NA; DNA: TGTGCCAGTAGTAGCTACAGGGTAGGGGCGTACGAGCAGTACTTC; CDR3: CASSSYRVGAYEQYF
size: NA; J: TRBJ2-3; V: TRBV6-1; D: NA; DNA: TGTGCCAGCAAAGGTTCTAGTGGGGCAGATACGCAGTATTTT; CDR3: CASKGSSGADTQYF
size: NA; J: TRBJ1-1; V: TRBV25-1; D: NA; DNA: TGTGCCAGCAGTGACGGCAGGTTTGAAGCTTTCTTT; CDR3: CASSDGRFEAFF